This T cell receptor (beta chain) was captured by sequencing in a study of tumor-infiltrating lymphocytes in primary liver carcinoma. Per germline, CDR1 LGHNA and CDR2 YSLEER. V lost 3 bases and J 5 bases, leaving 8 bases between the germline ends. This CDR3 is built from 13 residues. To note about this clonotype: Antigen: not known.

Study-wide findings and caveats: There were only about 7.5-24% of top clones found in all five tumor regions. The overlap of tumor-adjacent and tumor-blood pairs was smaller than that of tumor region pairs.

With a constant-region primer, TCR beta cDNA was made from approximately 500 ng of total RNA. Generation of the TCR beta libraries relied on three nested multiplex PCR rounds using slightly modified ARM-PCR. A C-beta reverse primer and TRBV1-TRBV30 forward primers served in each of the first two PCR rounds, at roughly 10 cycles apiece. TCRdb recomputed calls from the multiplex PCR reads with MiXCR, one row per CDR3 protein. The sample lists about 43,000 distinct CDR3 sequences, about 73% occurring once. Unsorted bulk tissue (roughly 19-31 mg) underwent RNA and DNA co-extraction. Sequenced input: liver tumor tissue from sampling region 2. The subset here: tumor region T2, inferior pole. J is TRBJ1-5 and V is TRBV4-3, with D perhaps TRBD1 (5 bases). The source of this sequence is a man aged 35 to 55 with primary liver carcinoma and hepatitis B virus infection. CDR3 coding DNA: TGCGCCAGCAGCCATTCCAGGGATCAGCCCCAGCATTTT. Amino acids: CASSHSRDQPQHF.